Following are 28 T cell receptor beta chains from one sample sequenced in a study of CD8 T cells in Susac syndrome. When the RNA was reverse transcribed, random hexamers were used with an input of roughly 0.45 to 1 ug. TCRdb re-called the immunoSEQ multiplex PCR reads with MiXCR, one entry per CDR3 protein. The table records under 200,000 distinct CDR3 sequences, around 94% of them present only once. The specimen was CD4+ T cells from PBMCs. The receptors derive from a human donor with Susac syndrome.

The chain couples TRBV2 to TRBJ1-5; a possible D gene is TRBD1 (5 bases). CDR3 size: 13 residues. From germline, CDR1 is SNHLY and CDR2 FYNNEI. V shed 3 bases and J shed 5 bases, with 8 bases lying between them. CDR3 bases: TGTGCCAGCAGTGACGACAGAGATCAGCCCCAGCATTTT. Translation gives CASSDDRDQPQHF.

This chain links TRBV20-1 with TRBJ2-4, with TRBD1 as a possible D gene (7 bases). This CDR3 contains 15 residues. Germline loops: CDR1 DFQATT, CDR2 SNEGSKA (reference sequence). V lost 1 base and J 9 bases, leaving 19 bases between the germline ends. CDR3: CSARASWGAGGIQYF. The CDR3 nucleotides read TGCAGTGCTAGAGCCTCCTGGGGGGCAGGGGGCATTCAGTACTTC.

V gene TRBV29-1 combines with J gene TRBJ1-1; no clear D gene. Germline CDR1 reads SQVTM; CDR2 reads ANQGSEA. V shed 4 bases and J shed 8 bases, with 17 bases lying between them. CDR3 size: 13 residues. CDR3 in DNA: TGCAGCGTTGGCCGCGGTCAGACCCGGGAAGCTTTCTTT. Translation: CSVGRGQTREAFF.

This chain uses TRBV18 with TRBJ1-5; TRBD1 might be the D (5 bases). Germline lookup yields CDR1 KGHSH and CDR2 LQKENI. Trimming shortened V by 2 bases and J by 7 bases, and 12 bases separated the two germline ends. This CDR3 region has 14 residues. CDR3 DNA: TGTGCCAGCTCACCATCTCAGGGTGTACAGCCCCAGCATTTT. Protein: CASSPSQGVQPQHF.

This rearrangement joins TRBV6-5 to TRBJ1-3, with a weak D call TRBD1 (5 bases). V shed 0 bases and J shed 4 bases, with 10 bases lying between them. In germline, CDR1 is MNHEY, CDR2 SVGAGI. This CDR3 comprises 15 residues. CDR3 nucleotide sequence: TGTGCCAGCAGTTACTCGACCAGGGCCGGAAACACCATATATTTT. As protein: CASSYSTRAGNTIYF.

The rearrangement joins TRBV10-3 to TRBJ2-5; D unclear. This CDR3 has 14 residues. The V end lost 0 bases, the J end lost 1 base, and 6 bases lay between the germline ends. Germline values: CDR1 ENHRY, CDR2 SYGVKD. CDR3 sequence: CAISESQSQETQYF. Here the CDR3 DNA reads TGTGCCATCAGTGAGTCGCAGTCCCAAGAGACCCAGTACTTC.

The chain links TRBV15 to TRBJ2-3; D may be TRBD2 (5 bases). This CDR3 has 15 residues. Trimming pared 1 base from V and 3 bases from J, leaving 11 bases between. Germline CDR1 LNHNV, CDR2 YYDKDF (reference sequence). The CDR3 reads CATSRAAVVTDTQYF. As DNA, the CDR3 is TGTGCCACCAGCAGAGCAGCGGTGGTAACAGATACGCAGTATTTT.

The chain couples TRBV6-1 to TRBJ1-5, with D uncertain. CDR3 length equals 12 residues. Trimming pared 3 bases from V and 3 bases from J, leaving 3 bases between. Germline lookup yields CDR1 MNHNS and CDR2 SASEGT. The CDR3 loop is CASSEDNQPQHF. The DNA for the CDR3 is TGTGCCAGCAGTGAGGACAATCAGCCCCAGCATTTT.

This sequence joins TRBV5-6 and TRBJ2-4, with 11 nucleotides matching TRBD2. Unmatched junction bases numbered 7, after V lost 4 bases and J lost 7 bases. This CDR3 contains 15 residues. Germline V gene sequence: CDR1 SGHDT, CDR2 YYEEEE. CDR3 protein: CASSPRSGGVNIQYF. The CDR3 nucleotides read TGTGCCAGCAGCCCTCGTAGCGGGGGGGTGAACATTCAGTACTTC.

This sequence joins TRBV4-2 and TRBJ2-5; 7 bases fit TRBD2. The ends lost 4 bases at V and 4 bases at J; junction bases unmatched: 6. This CDR3 is 14 amino acids long. The germline V gene has CDR1 LGHNA and CDR2 YNFKEQ. CDR3 nucleotide sequence: TGTGCCAGCAGCCCAGGGACTACGGGAGAGACCCAGTACTTC. Its translation is CASSPGTTGETQYF.

The chain couples TRBV4-3 to TRBJ2-3; D might be TRBD2 (6 bases). Looked up from germline, CDR1 is LGHNA and CDR2 is YSLEER. The CDR3 has 17 residues. Trimming removed 1 base from V and 8 bases from J, with 22 bases in between. This CDR3 reads CASSQAAGRTISGTQYF. CDR3 nucleotides: TGCGCCAGCAGCCAAGCGGCGGGACGTACTATTTCGGGTACGCAGTATTTT.

The rearrangement links TRBV12-3 or TRBV12-4 to TRBJ1-1, with D possibly being TRBD1 (5 bases). The CDR3 is 14 amino acids. The V gene lost 7 bases and the J gene lost 6 bases, with 18 bases spanning the gap. Written as DNA, the CDR3 is TGTGCCAGCATACGCCGGGGCGATCGGGCTGAAGCTTTCTTT. Translating it yields CASIRRGDRAEAFF.

The chain couples TRBV7-9 to TRBJ1-5; D is possibly TRBD1 (5 bases). The CDR3 contains 14 residues. V lost 11 bases and J 5 bases, leaving 19 bases between the germline ends. Germline V lookup: CDR1 SEHNR, CDR2 FQNEAQ (reference sequence). The CDR3 is CAPSLFRGDQPQHF. The DNA of the CDR3 is TGTGCCCCCAGCTTATTCCGGGGGGATCAGCCCCAGCATTTT.

This chain joins TRBV4-2 and TRBJ2-1; TRBD2 agrees at 12 bases. From germline, CDR1 is LGHNA and CDR2 YNFKEQ. This CDR3 is 15 amino acids long. Trimming at V came to 4 bases and at J to 6 bases, leaving 4 bases not matched to a gene. The CDR3 loop reads CASSPGLAGTNEQFF. CDR3 in DNA: TGTGCCAGCAGCCCCGGACTAGCGGGGACCAATGAGCAGTTCTTC.

CDR3 protein: CASRRDMGNTIYF. In nucleotides, the CDR3 is TGTGCCAGCAGACGGGACATGGGAAACACCATATATTTT. The rearrangement joins TRBV7-2 to TRBJ1-3; TRBD1 might be the D (6 bases). The CDR3 is made up of 13 amino acids. With 6 bases removed from V and 4 bases from J, the gap between germline ends came to 10 bases. In germline, CDR1 is SGHTA, CDR2 FQGNSA.

J is TRBJ2-4 and V is TRBV29-1; 9 positions agree with TRBD2. Germline values: CDR1 SQVTM, CDR2 ANQGSEA. CDR3 length: 13 amino acids. V shed 3 bases and J 7 bases; nucleotides not matched to a gene: 4. The CDR3 protein is CSVERGGRNIQYF. The CDR3 region has the DNA TGCAGCGTTGAGCGGGGGGGAAGGAACATTCAGTACTTC. Drawing the rest from reference TRBV29-1 and TRBJ2-4, the complete variable domain is SAVISQKPSRDICQRGTSLTIQCQVDSQVTMMFWYRQQPGQSLTLIATANQGSEATYESGFVIDKFPISRPNLTFSTLTVSNMSPEDSSIYLCSVERGGRNIQYFGAGTRLSVL.

The chain couples TRBV10-3 to TRBJ2-7, with 9 bases fitting TRBD1. The germline CDR1 and CDR2 sequences are ENHRY and SYGVKD. This CDR3 spans 15 amino acids. J gave up 2 bases and V 6 bases, and 8 bases lay outside the gene matches. For the CDR3, the DNA is TGTGCCATCAGGGATTCCGGGACAGGGCCCTACGAGCAGTACTTC. Its protein product is CAIRDSGTGPYEQYF.

The chain is built from TRBV30 and TRBJ2-1, with 8 bases matching TRBD2. The CDR3 sequence is 14 residues long. Germline V gene sequence: CDR1 GTSNPN, CDR2 SVGIG (reference sequence). V shed 4 bases, J shed 6 bases, and the junction held 8 bases outside the gene matches. In nucleotides, the CDR3 is TGTGCCTGGAATCTCGGCGGGGGGTTCAATGAGCAGTTCTTC. Residues: CAWNLGGGFNEQFF. The full variable domain, completed using reference TRBV30 and TRBJ2-1, is SQTIHQWPATLVQPVGSPLSLECTVEGTSNPNLYWYRQAAGRGLQLLFYSVGIGQISSEVPQNLSASRPQDRQFILSSKKLLLSDSGFYLCAWNLGGGFNEQFFGPGTRLTVL.

The gene calls are TRBV4-3 and TRBJ2-1; tentatively, D is TRBD1 (6 bases). The V end was cut by 3 bases, the J end by 1 base, with 13 bases between. The CDR3 covers 16 residues. CDR1 and CDR2 from the germline V gene are LGHNA and YSLEER. The CDR3 region is CASSHLRDMSYNEQFF. The DNA for the CDR3 is TGCGCCAGCAGCCACCTCCGGGACATGTCCTACAATGAGCAGTTCTTC.

The gene calls are TRBV5-1 and TRBJ2-3; no reliable D call. V was trimmed by 0 bases and J by 5 bases, leaving 22 bases between them. CDR3 length: 18 amino acids. Germline V gives CDR1 SGHRS, CDR2 YFSETQ. DNA for the CDR3: TGCGCCAGCAGCTTGGTAACAGCGTCTTTACTCTCGGTAGATACGCAGTATTTT. It codes for CASSLVTASLLSVDTQYF.

The chain uses TRBV11-2 and TRBJ2-5, with D possibly TRBD2 on 6 matching bases. CDR3 length: 13 residues. Trimming took off 7 bases at V and 2 bases at J, with 11 bases between the two ends. Germline lookup yields CDR1 SGHAT and CDR2 FQNNGV. The CDR3 is CASTRDLQETQYF. The CDR3, as DNA: TGTGCCAGCACCAGGGACTTACAAGAGACCCAGTACTTC.

The chain has TRBV4-2 and TRBJ1-6, with 7 bases fitting TRBD1. Trimming took 1 base from V and 16 from J; bases not matched to a gene: 10. This CDR3 has 14 residues. Germline V lookup: CDR1 LGHNA, CDR2 YNFKEQ. CDR3 in amino acids: CASSQGDGTDFLHF. CDR3 DNA: TGTGCCAGCAGCCAAGGCGACGGGACAGATTTTCTCCACTTT.

The chain has TRBV2 and TRBJ2-2, with 8 bases identical to TRBD1. With V trimmed by 7 bases and J by 4 bases, 5 bases remained unmatched. Germline CDR1 and CDR2: SNHLY and FYNNEI. The CDR3 is made up of 14 amino acids. DNA for the CDR3: TGTGCCAGCAAGGGACAGGCTGCCACCGGGGAGCTGTTTTTT. Protein product: CASKGQAATGELFF.

J is TRBJ1-3 and V is TRBV5-1; D gene uncertain. The length of the CDR3 is 16 residues. CDR1 SGHRS and CDR2 YFSETQ come from the germline V gene. Trimming left V 0 bases short and J 0 bases short, with 10 bases between. The CDR3 is CASSLGPQTSGNTIYF. Written as DNA, the CDR3 is TGCGCCAGCAGCTTGGGACCGCAAACCTCTGGAAACACCATATATTTT. Using reference TRBV5-1 and TRBJ1-3 for the parts outside the CDR3, the full variable domain is KAGVTQTPRYLIKTRGQQVTLSCSPISGHRSVSWYQQTPGQGLQFLFEYFSETQRNKGNFPGRFSGRQFSNSRSEMNVSTLELGDSALYLCASSLGPQTSGNTIYFGEGSWLTVV.

This rearrangement joins TRBV20-1 to TRBJ2-5, with 9 bases identical to TRBD1. Per the germline V gene, CDR1 is DFQATT and CDR2 is SNEGSKA (reference sequence). The CDR3 length is 15 residues. The V segment lost 1 base and the J segment 4 bases; nucleotides outside the gene matches: 7. CDR3 amino acids: CSARGSQGAGETQYF. The DNA for the CDR3 is TGCAGTGCTAGAGGGTCACAGGGGGCAGGAGAGACCCAGTACTTC.

The chain links TRBV3-1 to TRBJ2-7; D may be TRBD1 (5 bases). CDR1 and CDR2 (germline): LGHDT, YNNKEL (reference sequence). V lost 5 bases and J 1 base, leaving 15 bases between the germline ends. The CDR3 totals 15 residues. The CDR3 spells CASSSLGPGSYEQYF. The CDR3 nucleotides read TGTGCCAGCAGCTCCTTGGGGCCAGGGTCCTACGAGCAGTACTTC.

V and J are TRBV20-1 and TRBJ2-7; the D call may be TRBD1 or TRBD2 (5 bases each). This CDR3 comprises 15 residues. Trimming took 5 bases from V and 2 from J, leaving 19 bases between them. Germline values: CDR1 DFQATT, CDR2 SNEGSKA (reference sequence). This CDR3 is CSARGRGMVTYEQYF. The CDR3 DNA is TGCAGTGCTCGGGGACGAGGCATGGTCACCTACGAGCAGTACTTC.

V is TRBV28 and J is TRBJ1-1; no clear D gene. The germline V gene has CDR1 MDHEN and CDR2 SYDVKM. V lost 2 bases and J lost 0, with 10 bases in between. The CDR3 length is 15 residues. This CDR3 is CASSLHSRVNTEAFF. CDR3 nucleotides: TGTGCCAGCAGTTTACATTCTAGGGTGAACACTGAAGCTTTCTTT. Combining the CDR3 with reference TRBV28 and TRBJ1-1 gives the whole variable domain DVKVTQSSRYLVKRTGEKVFLECVQDMDHENMFWYRQDPGLGLRLIYFSYDVKMKEKGDIPEGYSVSREKKERFSLILESASTNQTSMYLCASSLHSRVNTEAFFGQGTRLTVV.